The clone carrying this T cell receptor beta chain was recorded a few times. This record comes from a study of blood T cell repertoires in COVID-19. Background on the study: Collection of acute and convalescent COVID-19 samples took place in the United States, Italy and Spain. The analysed material was cDNA or gDNA that came from T cells, B-cell-depleted T cells, or PBMCs.

Cohorts were determined from participant-reported clinical history. This CDR3 has 14 residues. V lost 4 bases, J lost 6 bases, and 12 bases lay in between. The germline V gene encodes CDR1 SEHNR and CDR2 FQNEAQ (reference sequence). In the original workflow: Amplifying reference gene primers gave estimates of nucleated cell counts. This table comes from immunoSEQ multiplex PCR, and its TCRdb copy is limited to in-frame clones, with some not included. V and J calls and clone size come straight from that table; D and trimming were deduced from the DNA. The sample yields a few hundred thousand clones, 90% seen once.

The chain combines TRBV7-9 with TRBJ2-2; no firm D call. The sequencing sample was made of PBMCs or T cells enriched from blood (not recorded which). The TCR sequence derives from a woman under 30 with acute COVID-19. The CDR3, as DNA: TGTGCCAGCAGCTCTTTCCCTTCCCCCGGGGAGCTGTTTTTT. Amino acids: CASSSFPSPGELFF.